Listed here are 24 T cell receptor beta chains from one sample, sequenced in a study of blood T cell repertoires in COVID-19. Sequencing used immunoSEQ multiplex PCR; TCRdb keeps in-frame clones, though not all of them. The sample holds 140,000 to 150,000 clones, about 89% seen once. Sequencing used peripheral blood. The source of these receptors is an elderly man with acute or convalescent COVID-19.

The chain couples TRBV28 to TRBJ2-2; TRBD2 aligns across 9 bases. Unmatched junction bases numbered 8, after V lost 6 bases and J lost 6 bases. The V gene's germline CDR1 is MDHEN and CDR2 SYDVKM. This CDR3 contains 15 residues. The CDR3 coding sequence is TGTGCCAGCAGCCGCCCTAGCGGGGTACCCGGGGAGCTGTTTTTT. This encodes CASSRPSGVPGELFF.

The V and J genes are TRBV28 and TRBJ2-7, with a possible D match to TRBD2 (6 bases). The V and J ends lost 6 bases and 7 bases respectively, with 19 bases between them. The germline V gene has CDR1 MDHEN and CDR2 SYDVKM. The CDR3 sequence is 14 residues long. The CDR3 region has the DNA TGTGCCAGCAGGATCCGAGCGGGTCGGGGGGAGCAGTACTTC. Translated, it gives CASRIRAGRGEQYF.

This chain uses TRBV20-1 with TRBJ1-2, with a possible D match to TRBD1 (5 bases). The CDR3 covers 15 residues. V was trimmed by 3 bases and J by 2 bases, leaving 16 bases between them. CDR1 and CDR2 from the germline V gene are DFQATT and SNEGSKA (reference sequence). CDR3 coding DNA: TGCAGTGCTAGTCTTTCCGGGGGGGAGAACTATGGCTACACCTTC. Its protein is CSASLSGGENYGYTF.

This clone was seen once. This chain connects TRBV2 to TRBJ1-5; tentatively, D is TRBD1 (6 bases). This CDR3 has 13 residues. The germline V gene has CDR1 SNHLY and CDR2 FYNNEI. V was pared by 10 bases and J by 6 bases, with 16 bases between. Here the CDR3 reads CATRQATGQPQHF. CDR3 nucleotide sequence: TGTGCCACCCGACAGGCAACCGGTCAGCCCCAGCATTTT.

V usage is TRBV19 and J usage is TRBJ2-7; TRBD1 is a possible D gene (6 bases). The CDR3 has 13 amino acids. Per germline, CDR1 LNHDA and CDR2 SQIVND (reference sequence). V was shortened by 3 bases and J by 6 bases, with 12 bases between the two germline ends. DNA for the CDR3: TGTGCCAGTAGTATTGGGCAGGGGACCGAGCAGTACTTC. It translates to CASSIGQGTEQYF. The full variable domain, its missing parts supplied by reference TRBV19 and TRBJ2-7, is DGGITQSPKYLFRKEGQNVTLSCEQNLNHDAMYWYRQDPGQGLRLIYYSQIVNDFQKGDIAEGYSVSREKKESFPLTVTSAQKNPTAFYLCASSIGQGTEQYFGPGTRLTVT.

The chain combines TRBV28 with TRBJ1-4; D is unclear. V shed 3 bases and J shed 4 bases, with 9 bases lying between them. The CDR3 has 14 residues. Germline V gives CDR1 MDHEN, CDR2 SYDVKM. CDR3 nucleotides: TGTGCCAGCAGTTTGGGCGCCGGTAATGAAAAACTGTTTTTT. Its protein is CASSLGAGNEKLFF.

The chain carries TRBV5-1 and TRBJ2-2, with 9 bases lining up with TRBD2. Germline values: CDR1 SGHRS, CDR2 YFSETQ. The trim removed 3 bases at V and 1 base at J, leaving 1 base unmatched. The CDR3 runs 15 residues. The CDR3 coding sequence is TGCGCCAGCAGCTCGACTAGCGGGAACACCGGGGAGCTGTTTTTT. Amino acid sequence: CASSSTSGNTGELFF.

The rearrangement joins TRBV28 to TRBJ1-2, with TRBD1 as a possible D gene (6 bases). There are 15 residues in the CDR3. V lost 9 bases to trimming and J lost 3 bases, with 20 bases between them. In germline, CDR1 is MDHEN, CDR2 SYDVKM. CDR3 coding DNA: TGTGCCAGTAGAGGGGAAAAGGGGGGGGACTATGGCTACACCTTC. Its translation: CASRGEKGGDYGYTF.

V and J are TRBV3-1 (or the pseudogene TRBV3-2) and TRBJ1-5, with TRBD1 as a possible D gene (6 bases). V gave up 5 bases and J gave up 3 bases, with 11 bases separating them. Germline loops: CDR1 LGHDT, CDR2 YNNKEL (reference sequence). The CDR3 sequence is 14 residues long. The CDR3 DNA reads as TGTGCCAGCAGCGTGGACAGCTTCAATCAGCCCCAGCATTTT. As protein: CASSVDSFNQPQHF.

Only a few counts were recorded for this clone. At the DNA level, this CDR3 is encoded by other sequences in the same sample as well. This rearrangement joins TRBV28 to TRBJ2-5; D perhaps matches TRBD2 (5 bases). CDR3 size: 11 residues. Germline CDR1 reads MDHEN; CDR2 reads SYDVKM. Trimming pared 5 bases from V and 4 bases from J, leaving 5 bases between. The CDR3 DNA follows: TGTGCCAGCAGTCGGGGAGAGACCCAGTACTTC. Translating it yields CASSRGETQYF. Full variable domain (remainder filled in from reference TRBV28 and TRBJ2-5): DVKVTQSSRYLVKRTGEKVFLECVQDMDHENMFWYRQDPGLGLRLIYFSYDVKMKEKGDIPEGYSVSREKKERFSLILESASTNQTSMYLCASSRGETQYFGPGTRLLVL.

V gene TRBV5-5 combines with J gene TRBJ1-1; a weak D match, TRBD1 (5 bases). V lost 2 bases, J lost 3 bases, and 11 bases lay in between. CDR3 length: 14 amino acids. The germline V gene has CDR1 SGHKS and CDR2 YYEKEE (reference sequence). The CDR3 DNA reads TGTGCCAGCAGCTTTCAGGGTGGGGACACTGAAGCTTTCTTT. Amino acid sequence: CASSFQGGDTEAFF.

The rearrangement joins TRBV18 to TRBJ2-1, with D tentatively TRBD2 (6 bases). The length of the CDR3 is 15 residues. Trimming left V 3 bases short and J 4 bases short, with 13 bases between. The germline V gene has CDR1 KGHSH and CDR2 LQKENI. The CDR3 coding sequence is TGTGCCAGCTCACCCGCGTCGGGGGAATACAATGAGCAGTTCTTC. Its protein product is CASSPASGEYNEQFF. Combining the CDR3 with reference TRBV18 and TRBJ2-1 gives the whole variable domain NAGVMQNPRHLVRRRGQEARLRCSPMKGHSHVYWYRQLPEEGLKFMVYLQKENIIDESGMPKERFSAEFPKEGPSILRIQQVVRGDSAAYFCASSPASGEYNEQFFGPGTRLTVL.

This chain connects TRBV7-2 to TRBJ2-7; D is possibly TRBD2 (6 bases). Germline assignment: CDR1 SGHTA and CDR2 FQGNSA. The CDR3 covers 15 residues. The V end lost 1 base, the J end lost 0 bases, and 10 bases lay between the germline ends. The CDR3, as DNA: TGTGCCAGCAGCTTAGGGAGGGAGAGCTCCTACGAGCAGTACTTC. This encodes CASSLGRESSYEQYF.

The genes are TRBV19 and TRBJ1-2; D possibly corresponds to TRBD1 (6 bases). Between the trimmed V and J ends, which lost 4 bases and 1 base, there was a span of 13 bases. This CDR3 contains 15 residues. Germline V gene lookup returns CDR1 LNHDA and CDR2 SQIVND (reference sequence). The CDR3 nucleotides are TGTGCCAGTAGTACCATTCGACAGGATAACTATGGCTACACCTTC. Protein product: CASSTIRQDNYGYTF.

This clone was detected a few times. The chain recombines TRBV6-4 with TRBJ2-3; D perhaps matches TRBD1 (5 bases). This CDR3 is 15 amino acids long. CDR1 MRHNA and CDR2 SNTAGT come from the germline V gene. Trimming removed 6 bases at V and 0 bases at J, with 13 bases between. CDR3 region: CASRSGLSSTDTQYF. The CDR3 DNA reads TGTGCCAGCAGGTCAGGGCTTTCTAGCACAGATACGCAGTATTTT.

The genes are TRBV2 and TRBJ2-1; D is unclear. Germline CDR1 reads SNHLY; CDR2 reads FYNNEI. The length of the CDR3 is 15 residues. V was cut by 2 bases and J by 8 bases, with 16 bases left in between. CDR3 nucleotides: TGTGCCAGCAGTGAAAGGCTACAACTTGGGCATGAGCAGTTCTTC. Amino acids: CASSERLQLGHEQFF.

This rearrangement joins TRBV30 to TRBJ1-2; D may be TRBD1 (5 bases). This CDR3 has 13 residues. Trimming removed 4 bases at V and 7 bases at J, with 16 bases between. Germline CDR1 GTSNPN, CDR2 SVGIG (reference sequence). CDR3 DNA sequence: TGTGCCTGGACCCTCCGGGGGGGTCCTGGCTACACCTTC. Its protein is CAWTLRGGPGYTF.

The chain uses TRBV28 and TRBJ2-4; 7 bases map to TRBD2. Germline CDR1 MDHEN, CDR2 SYDVKM. The CDR3 contains 14 residues. Trimming took 8 bases from V and 6 from J; bases not matched to a gene: 10. The CDR3 coding sequence is TGTGCCAGCGCAGGGCGGGAGTGGAGAAACATTCAGTACTTC. Amino acids: CASAGREWRNIQYF.

The chain links TRBV2 to TRBJ2-5; 10 bases match TRBD1. J gave up 5 bases and V 8 bases, and 8 bases lay outside the gene matches. Germline V lookup: CDR1 SNHLY, CDR2 FYNNEI. The CDR3 sequence is 14 residues long. CDR3 loop: CASGGQGVRETQYF. CDR3 nucleotides: TGTGCCAGCGGCGGACAGGGGGTGAGGGAGACCCAGTACTTC.

The chain carries TRBV15 and TRBJ2-1; TRBD2 is a possible D gene (5 bases). This CDR3 is built from 15 residues. V was pared by 0 bases and J by 7 bases, with 13 bases between. In germline, CDR1 is LNHNV, CDR2 YYDKDF (reference sequence). The CDR3 loop reads CATSRDGKDWNEQFF. The CDR3 DNA reads TGTGCCACCAGCAGAGATGGGAAGGACTGGAATGAGCAGTTCTTC.

This chain uses TRBV19 with TRBJ1-2; tentative D call: TRBD1 (5 bases). Trimming cost V 4 bases and J 5 bases, with 14 bases left between them. Germline CDR1 is LNHDA and CDR2 is SQIVND (reference sequence). This CDR3 has 14 amino acids. In DNA, the CDR3 is TGTGCCAGTAGTACCGTCCAGGGTCGTTATGGCTACACCTTC. Translated, it gives CASSTVQGRYGYTF.

The chain is built from TRBV9 and TRBJ2-2, with D possibly matching TRBD2 (6 bases). With 3 bases removed from V and 5 bases from J, the gap between germline ends came to 8 bases. This CDR3 comprises 13 residues. The germline V gene has CDR1 SGDLS and CDR2 YYNGEE. The CDR3, as DNA: TGTGCCAGCAGCGCCGGGGGAACCGGGGAGCTGTTTTTT. It encodes CASSAGGTGELFF.

V and J are TRBV9 and TRBJ2-2; 10 bases align to TRBD2. After removal of 2 bases from V and 4 bases from J, the junction contained 2 bases not matched to a gene. CDR1 and CDR2 (germline): SGDLS, YYNGEE. The CDR3 covers 15 residues. The CDR3 region has the DNA TGTGCCAGCAGCGTCGGGACTAGCGCCACCGGGGAGCTGTTTTTT. Amino acid sequence: CASSVGTSATGELFF.

The chain combines TRBV5-1 with TRBJ2-5, with 8 positions matching TRBD1. Germline V CDR1 and CDR2: SGHRS, YFSETQ. V lost 0 bases and J lost 4; bases outside the gene matches: 5. The CDR3 is 15 residues long. The CDR3 DNA reads TGCGCCAGCAGCTTGGCCGGGCAGGGGGCAGAGACCCAGTACTTC. This translates into CASSLAGQGAETQYF. The full variable domain, its missing parts supplied by reference TRBV5-1 and TRBJ2-5, is KAGVTQTPRYLIKTRGQQVTLSCSPISGHRSVSWYQQTPGQGLQFLFEYFSETQRNKGNFPGRFSGRQFSNSRSEMNVSTLELGDSALYLCASSLAGQGAETQYFGPGTRLLVL.